The 17 T cell receptor beta chains given below trace back to one sample, sequenced in a study of cytomegalovirus exposure and HLA in healthy donors. Profiling relied on immunoSEQ multiplex PCR, and the TCRdb table lists in-frame clones only, not all of them. This repertoire shows some 340,000 clones, approximately 90% found once; its top ten account for about 1.2%. The sample was PBMCs. These receptors were obtained from a woman in her thirties in good health and CMV-seropositive.

The genes are TRBV30 and TRBJ1-2; 7 bases match TRBD1. Germline CDR1 and CDR2: GTSNPN and SVGIG (reference sequence). The ends lost 5 bases at V and 4 bases at J; junction bases unmatched: 7. The CDR3 extends over 13 amino acids. The CDR3 is CAWSATGFYGYTF. The CDR3 DNA reads as TGTGCCTGGTCCGCGACAGGGTTCTATGGCTACACCTTC.

The J gene is TRBJ1-1, the V gene TRBV5-6; D remains unclear. The CDR3 length is 14 residues. Germline V CDR1 and CDR2: SGHDT, YYEEEE. Trimming left V 4 bases short and J 0 bases short, with 10 bases between. The CDR3 DNA follows: TGTGCCAGCAGCCTAATAGTGATGAACACTGAAGCTTTCTTT. It translates to CASSLIVMNTEAFF.

V is TRBV6-5 and J is TRBJ1-1; possible D gene TRBD1, 5 bases. From germline, CDR1 is MNHEY and CDR2 SVGAGI. This CDR3 is 13 amino acids long. V was trimmed by 2 bases and J by 7 bases, leaving 11 bases between them. In nucleotides, the CDR3 is TGTGCCAGCAGTTACGAGGGGCGGGGTGAAGCTTTCTTT. Its translation is CASSYEGRGEAFF.

The CDR3 nucleotides read TGTGCCAGCAGTCCTATTGTTGCCTACGAGCAGTACTTC. This codes for CASSPIVAYEQYF. V and J are TRBV27 and TRBJ2-7; D unresolved. Trimming cost V 5 bases and J 2 bases, with 10 bases left between them. The CDR3 loop spans 13 amino acids. Germline values: CDR1 MNHEY, CDR2 SMNVEV (reference sequence).

V usage is TRBV11-2 and J usage is TRBJ2-5; no firm D call. Between the trimmed V and J ends, which lost 8 bases and 2 bases, there was a span of 12 bases. The V gene's germline CDR1 is SGHAT and CDR2 FQNNGV. The CDR3 has 13 amino acids. The CDR3 nucleotides read TGTGCCAGCTCCAAAATGGTACAAGAGACCCAGTACTTC. Translation: CASSKMVQETQYF.

In DNA, the CDR3 is TGTGCCAGCAGTGGTTACAGGAGGACGTCTCACGAGCAGTACTTC. This codes for CASSGYRRTSHEQYF. The chain recombines TRBV28 with TRBJ2-7; perhaps D is TRBD1 or TRBD2 (5 bases each). The CDR3 runs 15 residues. V lost 5 bases and J 5 bases, leaving 19 bases between the germline ends. Germline CDR1 and CDR2: MDHEN and SYDVKM.

CDR3: CSHLRGTGYEETQYF. The CDR3 coding sequence is TGCAGCCACCTCAGGGGAACAGGTTACGAAGAGACCCAGTACTTC. The V and J genes are TRBV29-1 and TRBJ2-5; D is perhaps TRBD1 (6 bases). V lost 8 bases and J lost 3, with 22 bases in between. The CDR3 sequence is 15 residues long. Germline V gene sequence: CDR1 SQVTM, CDR2 ANQGSEA.

V gene TRBV13 combines with J gene TRBJ2-3; 8 bases are shared with TRBD2. The ends lost 3 bases at V and 4 bases at J; junction bases unmatched: 3. Germline CDR1 is PRHDT and CDR2 is FYEKMQ (reference sequence). The CDR3 extends over 14 amino acids. CDR3 in DNA: TGTGCCAGCAGCTTTCGGGGGGGCGCAGATACGCAGTATTTT. This encodes CASSFRGGADTQYF.

In this sample, this clone turned up once. CDR3 loop: CASSQGTEGTEAFF. CDR3 in DNA: TGTGCCAGCAGCCAAGGGACTGAGGGGACTGAAGCTTTCTTT. The rearrangement joins TRBV4-2 to TRBJ1-1; possible D gene TRBD1, 5 bases. Germline CDR1 and CDR2: LGHNA and YNFKEQ. V lost 1 base, J lost 5 bases, and 11 bases lay in between. The CDR3 covers 14 residues.

V is TRBV18 and J is TRBJ2-7; D perhaps matches TRBD1 (5 bases). The germline V gene encodes CDR1 KGHSH and CDR2 LQKENI. Trimming removed 5 bases from V and 1 base from J, with 12 bases in between. This CDR3 spans 14 amino acids. The CDR3 protein is CASSVLKGSYEQYF. In DNA form, the CDR3 reads TGTGCCAGCTCAGTCCTCAAGGGGTCCTACGAGCAGTACTTC.

This rearrangement joins TRBV11-3 to TRBJ1-1; D is unclear. With 0 bases removed from V and 1 base from J, the gap between germline ends came to 9 bases. This CDR3 has 15 residues. CDR1 is SGHNT and CDR2 is YENEEA in the germline V gene. The CDR3 protein is CASSLDGSKNTEAFF. The DNA of the CDR3 is TGTGCCAGCAGCTTAGATGGCAGTAAGAACACTGAAGCTTTCTTT.

This chain connects TRBV7-3 to TRBJ2-3; 11 bases agree with TRBD2. The germline gives CDR1 SGHTA, CDR2 FQGTGA. The CDR3 runs 14 residues. Losses at the gene ends were 4 bases for V and 7 bases for J; bases not matched to a gene: 4. In DNA form, the CDR3 reads TGTGCCAGCAGCTCACTAGCGGGAGTTTATACGCAGTATTTT. This encodes CASSSLAGVYTQYF. Full variable domain (remainder filled in from reference TRBV7-3 and TRBJ2-3): GAGVSQTPSNKVTEKGKYVELRCDPISGHTALYWYRQSLGQGPEFLIYFQGTGAADDSGLPNDRFFAVRPEGSVSTLKIQRTERGDSAVYLCASSSLAGVYTQYFGPGTRLTVL.

The chain employs TRBV19 and TRBJ1-4, with TRBD1 matching 10 bases. Germline V lookup: CDR1 LNHDA, CDR2 SQIVND (reference sequence). CDR3 length: 15 residues. The V segment lost 7 bases and the J segment 5 bases; nucleotides outside the gene matches: 7. CDR3 loop: CASTGTGEGNEKLFF. The CDR3 DNA reads as TGTGCCAGTACCGGGACAGGGGAGGGCAATGAAAAACTGTTTTTT. Supplemented by reference TRBV19 and TRBJ1-4, the full variable domain reads DGGITQSPKYLFRKEGQNVTLSCEQNLNHDAMYWYRQDPGQGLRLIYYSQIVNDFQKGDIAEGYSVSREKKESFPLTVTSAQKNPTAFYLCASTGTGEGNEKLFFGSGTQLSVL.

This sequence joins TRBV6-4 and TRBJ2-4, with 8 bases identical to TRBD2. The CDR3 consists of 15 residues. The trim removed 10 bases at V and 0 bases at J, leaving 8 bases unmatched. From germline, CDR1 is MRHNA and CDR2 SNTAGT. CDR3 loop: CANHGTREAKNIQYF. The CDR3, as DNA: TGTGCCAACCACGGGACTAGGGAAGCCAAAAACATTCAGTACTTC.

The J gene is TRBJ2-7, the V gene TRBV29-1, with 9 positions matching TRBD1. This CDR3 is 16 amino acids long. Per germline, CDR1 SQVTM and CDR2 ANQGSEA. Trimming cost V 5 bases and J 0 bases; bases outside gene matches: 11. The CDR3 DNA is TGCAGCGTTTTAGACCGGGGACAGGGAAACTCCTACGAGCAGTACTTC. It yields the protein CSVLDRGQGNSYEQYF.

CDR3: CASMGSSLGANVLTF. CDR3 sequence (DNA): TGTGCCAGCATGGGCAGCTCTCTGGGGGCCAACGTCCTGACTTTC. V and J are TRBV28 and TRBJ2-6; D not resolved. Germline V gives CDR1 MDHEN, CDR2 SYDVKM. V shed 7 bases and J shed 4 bases, with 14 bases lying between them. The CDR3 is 15 residues long.

The CDR3 sequence: CASSFEVSGNYYGYTF. CDR3 DNA: TGCGCCAGCAGCTTTGAGGTCTCCGGGAACTACTATGGCTACACCTTC. The chain employs TRBV5-1 and TRBJ1-2; unclear D gene. The CDR3 runs 16 residues. Germline lookup yields CDR1 SGHRS and CDR2 YFSETQ. V shed 2 bases and J shed 3 bases, with 17 bases lying between them.